These T cell receptor beta chains were read from a single sample in a study of long-term antiretroviral therapy in people with HIV. Assay: immunoSEQ multiplex PCR; the TCRdb copy retains only in-frame clones and omits some. This repertoire shows 33,000 or so clones, 82% found once; its top ten account for 10% to 15%. The sample in question was unsorted PBMCs, obtained 0.3 years after starting antiretroviral therapy. These TCRs come from a man aged 18-30 years with HIV. The conserved cysteine and the conserved F or W are not part of the CDR3 here. A clone size is listed for some rows: how often the clone was seen (once, few, many), or a class if it is expanded.

CDR3,V,J,size
ARSCGRGEATYNEQF,TRBV7-5,TRBJ2-1,NA
ASSPDRDNTGELF,TRBV18,TRBJ2-2,NA
SVVASYGYT,TRBV29-1,TRBJ1-2,once
ASSTYSGNTIY,TRBV5-1,TRBJ1-3,NA
ASSRGQGALRGANVLT,TRBV18,TRBJ2-6,NA
ASSLAGEDEQY,TRBV13,TRBJ2-7,few
ASSLKGANTGELF,TRBV27,TRBJ2-2,NA
ASSEFMSWGAGTGELF,TRBV6-1,TRBJ2-2,NA
ASSPARQGSYEQY,TRBV27,TRBJ2-7,NA
ASSLGGDYNEQF,TRBV7-2,TRBJ2-1,NA
ASSPGGAGETQY,TRBV11-3,TRBJ2-5,NA
ASRGPNTDLEQY,TRBV11-2,TRBJ2-7,once
ASSLVVTAEET,TRBV7-2,TRBJ1-2,NA
ASSHPDRGAEQY,TRBV11-2,TRBJ2-7,NA
ASRWGRAYEQY,TRBV21-1,TRBJ2-7,NA
ASSLVTGTYNSPLH,TRBV5-1,TRBJ1-6,NA
ASRTDRGDGYGYT,TRBV5-1,TRBJ1-2,NA
ASSPGANEKLF,TRBV18,TRBJ1-4,few